This is a list of T cell receptor beta chains from one sample in a study of cytomegalovirus exposure and HLA in healthy donors. Sequencing used immunoSEQ multiplex PCR; TCRdb keeps in-frame clones, though not all of them. The sample consists of 150,000 to 200,000 clones, about 80% of them appearing once. The sample was PBMCs. The receptor source for this set is a woman aged 18-29 years in good health and CMV-seropositive. The CDR3 runs from the conserved cysteine through the conserved F or W. D genes are given only for firm matches. Size tells how often a clone was seen (once, few, many) or the class of an expanded clone, and some rows leave it out.

J gene: TRBJ1-1
D gene: .
clone size: once
V gene: TRBV4-1
CDR3 DNA: TGCGCCAGCAGCCAGAGCCTGACACGGCCGATTTTTGAAGCTTTCTTT
CDR3 protein: CASSQSLTRPIFEAFF

J gene: TRBJ1-3
D gene: .
clone size: once
V gene: TRBV7-2
CDR3 DNA: TGTGCCAGCAGCTTCTCCGGGTCCTCTGGAAACACCATATATTTT
CDR3 protein: CASSFSGSSGNTIYF

J gene: TRBJ1-2
D gene: .
clone size: .
V gene: TRBV28
CDR3 DNA: TGTGCCAGCACCATACCCGGGGTCTATGGCTACACCTTC
CDR3 protein: CASTIPGVYGYTF

J gene: TRBJ1-5
D gene: TRBD1
clone size: .
V gene: TRBV5-4
CDR3 DNA: TGTGCCAGCAGCGCGGACAGGGGGAGCAATCAGCCCCAGCATTTT
CDR3 protein: CASSADRGSNQPQHF

J gene: TRBJ2-1
D gene: .
clone size: .
V gene: TRBV11-2
CDR3 DNA: TGTGCCAGCAGCGTATGGGACTTCGTGAATGAGCAGTTCTTC
CDR3 protein: CASSVWDFVNEQFF

J gene: TRBJ1-6
D gene: TRBD1
clone size: .
V gene: TRBV7-3
CDR3 DNA: TGTGCCAGCAGCTCAAGCGGTGTGACAGGGGGGTCACCCCTCCACTTT
CDR3 protein: CASSSSGVTGGSPLHF

J gene: TRBJ1-1
D gene: TRBD1
clone size: .
V gene: TRBV30
CDR3 DNA: TGTGCCCGGAACAGGGGGCTGAACACTGAAGCTTTCTTT
CDR3 protein: CARNRGLNTEAFF

J gene: TRBJ2-3
D gene: .
clone size: few
V gene: TRBV27
CDR3 DNA: TGTGCCAGCAGTCCTAGCACAGATACGCAGTATTTT
CDR3 protein: CASSPSTDTQYF

J gene: TRBJ1-2
D gene: TRBD1
clone size: .
V gene: TRBV7-3
CDR3 DNA: TGTGCCAGCAGCCCAAGGGGGGGACAGGAACCACGGGATGGCTACACCTTC
CDR3 protein: CASSPRGGQEPRDGYTF

J gene: TRBJ2-6
D gene: TRBD1
clone size: .
V gene: TRBV5-5
CDR3 DNA: TGTGCCAGCAGCCTCGGGACAGCCCTATCTGGGGCCAACGGCCTGACTTTC
CDR3 protein: CASSLGTALSGANGLTF

J gene: TRBJ2-5
D gene: .
clone size: .
V gene: TRBV29-1
CDR3 DNA: TGCAGCTTACCAACAGAAGGACAAGTATACTTC
CDR3 protein: CSLPTEGQVYF

J gene: TRBJ1-2
D gene: .
clone size: .
V gene: TRBV29-1
CDR3 DNA: TGCAGCGTTGAAGGCAAGGCAGGTCCTGGCTACACCTTC
CDR3 protein: CSVEGKAGPGYTF

J gene: TRBJ2-7
D gene: TRBD1
clone size: .
V gene: TRBV27
CDR3 DNA: TGTGCCAGCAGTCCGGGGGACAGGGAATTCAACGAGCAGTACTTC
CDR3 protein: CASSPGDREFNEQYF

J gene: TRBJ1-1
D gene: TRBD1
clone size: .
V gene: TRBV9
CDR3 DNA: TGTGCCAGCAGCGGGGCTGAGACAGGGGGCTCCCCCGGGGTGAACACTGAAGCTTTCTTT
CDR3 protein: CASSGAETGGSPGVNTEAFF

J gene: TRBJ2-5
D gene: TRBD2
clone size: .
V gene: TRBV7-7
CDR3 DNA: TGTGCTAGCAGCAGTACCGGGCGGGGGGCAGTGGAGACCCAGTACTTC
CDR3 protein: CASSSTGRGAVETQYF

J gene: TRBJ2-3
D gene: .
clone size: once
V gene: TRBV6-6
CDR3 DNA: TGTGCCAGCGCCCGGACAGATACGCAGTATTTT
CDR3 protein: CASARTDTQYF

J gene: TRBJ2-3
D gene: .
clone size: once
V gene: TRBV15
CDR3 DNA: TGTGCCACCGCTATGTCAGGGACAGATACGCAGTATTTT
CDR3 protein: CATAMSGTDTQYF

J gene: TRBJ1-2
D gene: TRBD1
clone size: few
V gene: TRBV27
CDR3 DNA: TGTGCCAGCAGTCCAAAATGGACAGGGGGGCTCTATGGCTACACCTTC
CDR3 protein: CASSPKWTGGLYGYTF

J gene: TRBJ1-3
D gene: .
clone size: .
V gene: TRBV28
CDR3 DNA: TGTGCCAGCATGGAGATCTTCATCGGGGTGGTCGGATCTGGAAACACCATATATTTT
CDR3 protein: CASMEIFIGVVGSGNTIYF

J gene: TRBJ2-3
D gene: .
clone size: .
V gene: TRBV1
CDR3 DNA: TGCACCAGCAGCCAAGGAGACCGAGGCTTAGCTAGCGGGGGGACCCCTAGCACAGATACGCAGTATTTT
CDR3 protein: CTSSQGDRGLASGGTPSTDTQYF

J gene: TRBJ1-4
D gene: TRBD1
clone size: .
V gene: TRBV5-1
CDR3 DNA: TGCGCCAGCAGCTTGGTCGGGACAGGGGATAATGAAAAACTGTTTTTT
CDR3 protein: CASSLVGTGDNEKLFF

J gene: TRBJ2-3
D gene: .
clone size: .
V gene: TRBV11-3
CDR3 DNA: TGTGCCAGCAGCTTAGTCGGCGGCAGCACAGATACGCAGTATTTT
CDR3 protein: CASSLVGGSTDTQYF

J gene: TRBJ2-1
D gene: TRBD2
clone size: .
V gene: TRBV12-5
CDR3 DNA: TGTGCTAGTGGCGGGGGACTAGCAGCCTACAATGAGCAGTTCTTC
CDR3 protein: CASGGGLAAYNEQFF

J gene: TRBJ1-1
D gene: .
clone size: few
V gene: TRBV29-1
CDR3 DNA: TGCAGCTCAGGACAGCTGGGTGCTGAAGCTTTCTTT
CDR3 protein: CSSGQLGAEAFF

J gene: TRBJ2-2
D gene: .
clone size: .
V gene: TRBV6-5
CDR3 DNA: TGTGCCAGCAGTCCGGCGACCGGGGGTGTCGGGGAGCTGTTTTTT
CDR3 protein: CASSPATGGVGELFF

J gene: TRBJ1-1
D gene: TRBD1
clone size: .
V gene: TRBV19
CDR3 DNA: TGTGCCAGCCGAACAGGGGCGGAGAACACTGAAGCTTTCTTT
CDR3 protein: CASRTGAENTEAFF

J gene: TRBJ2-2
D gene: .
clone size: once
V gene: TRBV7-6
CDR3 DNA: TGTGCCAGCAGCAGGGACTTTAACACCGGGGAGCTGTTTTTT
CDR3 protein: CASSRDFNTGELFF

J gene: TRBJ1-2
D gene: TRBD1
clone size: .
V gene: TRBV28
CDR3 DNA: TGTGCCAGCAGTTCCCGAACAAAGGGACAGGGGGTTTCGGGGGGCTACACCTTC
CDR3 protein: CASSSRTKGQGVSGGYTF

J gene: TRBJ2-1
D gene: TRBD2
clone size: .
V gene: TRBV27
CDR3 DNA: TGTGCCAGCAGGTGGATAGCGGGGGCTTACAATGAGCAGTTCTTC
CDR3 protein: CASRWIAGAYNEQFF

J gene: TRBJ2-1
D gene: .
clone size: .
V gene: TRBV30
CDR3 DNA: TGTGCCTTGGCCCTCTACAATGAGCAGTTCTTC
CDR3 protein: CALALYNEQFF

J gene: TRBJ1-2
D gene: .
clone size: .
V gene: TRBV30
CDR3 DNA: TGTGCCTGGAGGCCGGAGGGTGCGCAGGGCTACACCTTC
CDR3 protein: CAWRPEGAQGYTF

J gene: TRBJ2-3
D gene: .
clone size: .
V gene: TRBV7-3
CDR3 DNA: TGTGCCAGCAGCTTGGGTTTCGGACCACGAGGGGATACGCAGTATTTT
CDR3 protein: CASSLGFGPRGDTQYF

J gene: TRBJ2-3
D gene: .
clone size: .
V gene: TRBV30
CDR3 DNA: TGTGCCTGGAAGGTCGGGTGGGCAGATACGCAGTATTTT
CDR3 protein: CAWKVGWADTQYF

J gene: TRBJ1-1
D gene: .
clone size: .
V gene: TRBV13
CDR3 DNA: TGTGCCAGCAGCTTAACTGAAGACACTGAAGCTTTCTTT
CDR3 protein: CASSLTEDTEAFF

J gene: TRBJ2-7
D gene: .
clone size: .
V gene: TRBV5-1
CDR3 DNA: TGCGCCAGCAGCTATACTACCGGGACAAACGCTCCCCAATCCCTCGAGCAGTACTTC
CDR3 protein: CASSYTTGTNAPQSLEQYF

J gene: TRBJ1-1
D gene: TRBD1
clone size: .
V gene: TRBV29-1
CDR3 DNA: TGCAGCGGGGAAACAGGGGGCTCCCCTGAAGCTTTCTTT
CDR3 protein: CSGETGGSPEAFF

J gene: TRBJ2-5
D gene: .
clone size: .
V gene: TRBV6-5
CDR3 DNA: TGTGCCTCCCGACGGGGAAATCGAGAGACCCAGTACTTC
CDR3 protein: CASRRGNRETQYF

J gene: TRBJ1-1
D gene: TRBD1
clone size: .
V gene: TRBV6-1
CDR3 DNA: TGTGCCAGCAGTCCCCGGGACAGAGAAGCTTTCTTT
CDR3 protein: CASSPRDREAFF

J gene: TRBJ2-5
D gene: .
clone size: .
V gene: TRBV6-4
CDR3 DNA: TGTGCCCGAACGCGGGGCAGACGTAAGTGGGAGACCCAGTACTTC
CDR3 protein: CARTRGRRKWETQYF